This T cell receptor beta chain is drawn from a study of T-cell memory formation after mild COVID-19. In the case of this clonotype: Its antigen is undetermined.

The CDR3 has 15 residues. Trimming cost V 0 bases and J 6 bases, with 14 bases left between them. Germline loops: CDR1 SGHDN, CDR2 FVKESK. Study-level findings and limits: Pre-infection memory showed some responding clones, and this suggested that cross-reactive memory joined.

From the 5' RACE reads, TCRdb called clonotypes with MiXCR, one entry per CDR3 protein. In the table there are fewer than 700,000 distinct CDR3 sequences, more than 15% of which are singletons. The chain is built from TRBV14 and TRBJ1-2; TRBD1 might be the D (5 bases). Input material: PBMCs or a T cell subset sorted from them (not recorded which). The clonotype originates from an adult woman who had mild COVID-19 (a few samples of this study predate the infection). Cell type and time point are not known. CDR3 residues: CASSQEVQERHGYTF. In DNA, the CDR3 is TGTGCCAGCAGCCAAGAGGTACAGGAGCGTCATGGCTACACCTTC.